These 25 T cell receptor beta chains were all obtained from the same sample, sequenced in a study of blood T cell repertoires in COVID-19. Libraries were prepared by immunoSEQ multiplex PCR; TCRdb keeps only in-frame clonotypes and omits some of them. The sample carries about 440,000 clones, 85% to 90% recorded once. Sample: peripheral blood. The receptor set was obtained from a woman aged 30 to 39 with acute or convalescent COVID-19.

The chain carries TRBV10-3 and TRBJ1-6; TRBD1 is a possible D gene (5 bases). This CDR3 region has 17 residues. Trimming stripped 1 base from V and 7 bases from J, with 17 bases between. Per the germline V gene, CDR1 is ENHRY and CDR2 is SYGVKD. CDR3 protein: CAISELSPQETNSPLHF. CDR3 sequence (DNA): TGTGCCATCAGTGAGTTGTCACCACAGGAGACGAATTCACCCCTCCACTTT.

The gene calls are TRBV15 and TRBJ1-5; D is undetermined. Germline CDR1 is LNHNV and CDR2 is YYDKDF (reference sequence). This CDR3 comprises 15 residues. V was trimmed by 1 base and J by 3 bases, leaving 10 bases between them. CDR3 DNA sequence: TGTGCCACCAGCAGAGGAGGCGTAACCAATCAGCCCCAGCATTTT. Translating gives CATSRGGVTNQPQHF.

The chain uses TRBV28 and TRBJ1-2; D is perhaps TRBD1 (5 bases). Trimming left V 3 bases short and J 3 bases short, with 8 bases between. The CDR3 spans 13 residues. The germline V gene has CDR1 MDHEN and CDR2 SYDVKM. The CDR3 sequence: CASSLTGDYGYTF. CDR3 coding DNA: TGTGCCAGCAGTTTGACGGGGGACTATGGCTACACCTTC.

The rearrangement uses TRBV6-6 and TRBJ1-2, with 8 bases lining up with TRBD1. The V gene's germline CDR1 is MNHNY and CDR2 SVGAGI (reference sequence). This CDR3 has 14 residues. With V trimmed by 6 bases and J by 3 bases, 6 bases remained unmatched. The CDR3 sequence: CASSLDRDYYGYTF. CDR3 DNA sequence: TGTGCCAGCAGCTTGGACAGGGACTACTATGGCTACACCTTC.

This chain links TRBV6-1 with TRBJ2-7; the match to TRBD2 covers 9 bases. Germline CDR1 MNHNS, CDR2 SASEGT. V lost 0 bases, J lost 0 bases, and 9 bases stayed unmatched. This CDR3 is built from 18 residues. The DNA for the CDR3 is TGTGCCAGCAGTGAAGCGCGGGGGGGGCCCTGGAGCTCCTACGAGCAGTACTTC. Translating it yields CASSEARGGPWSSYEQYF.

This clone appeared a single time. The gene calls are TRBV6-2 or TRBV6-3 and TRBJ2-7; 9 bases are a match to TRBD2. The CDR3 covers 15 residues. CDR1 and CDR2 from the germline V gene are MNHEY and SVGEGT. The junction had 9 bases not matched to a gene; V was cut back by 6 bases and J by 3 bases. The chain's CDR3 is CASRPLRGGSYEQYF. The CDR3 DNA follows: TGTGCCAGCAGACCTTTGCGGGGGGGCAGCTACGAGCAGTACTTC.

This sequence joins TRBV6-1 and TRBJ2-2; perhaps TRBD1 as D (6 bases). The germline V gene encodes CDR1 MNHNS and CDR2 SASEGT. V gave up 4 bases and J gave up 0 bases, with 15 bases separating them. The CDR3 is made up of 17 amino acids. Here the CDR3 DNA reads TGTGCCAGCAGTGTTATTGGACAGAGGGCGAACACCGGGGAGCTGTTTTTT. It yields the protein CASSVIGQRANTGELFF.

CDR3 in amino acids: CASSESRGTGVTEAFF. CDR3 sequence (DNA): TGCGCCAGCAGTGAGTCAAGGGGAACTGGGGTCACTGAAGCTTTCTTT. The V gene is TRBV10-1, the J gene TRBJ1-1, with a possible D match to TRBD1 (5 bases). The germline V gene encodes CDR1 WNHNN and CDR2 SYGVQD (reference sequence). The CDR3 loop spans 16 amino acids. Trimming pared 0 bases from V and 4 bases from J, leaving 15 bases between.

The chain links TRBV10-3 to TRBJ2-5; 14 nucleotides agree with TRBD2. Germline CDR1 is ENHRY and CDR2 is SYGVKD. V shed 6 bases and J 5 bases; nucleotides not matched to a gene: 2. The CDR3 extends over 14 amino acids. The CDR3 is CAIRTSGGAETQYF. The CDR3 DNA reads TGTGCCATCAGGACTAGCGGGGGGGCGGAGACCCAGTACTTC.

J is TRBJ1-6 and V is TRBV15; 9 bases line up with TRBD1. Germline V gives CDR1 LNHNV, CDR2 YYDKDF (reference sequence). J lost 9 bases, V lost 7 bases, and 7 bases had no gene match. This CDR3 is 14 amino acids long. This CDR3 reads CATNPGTGFSPLHF. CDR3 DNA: TGTGCCACCAACCCAGGGACAGGGTTTTCACCCCTCCACTTT.

The CDR3 sequence is CASSSGANYGYTF. Here the CDR3 DNA reads TGTGCCAGTAGTTCCGGGGCTAACTATGGCTACACCTTC. This sequence joins TRBV19 and TRBJ1-2; D unclear. The V and J ends lost 5 bases and 0 bases respectively, with 7 bases between them. The CDR3 runs to 13 residues. Germline V lookup: CDR1 LNHDA, CDR2 SQIVND (reference sequence).

The CDR3 DNA reads as TGTGCCATCCAAGGGACAGGGGGGACCGGGGAGCTGTTTTTT. It codes for CAIQGTGGTGELFF. This chain uses TRBV10-3 with TRBJ2-2; 11 bases are shared with TRBD1. With 8 bases clipped from V and 5 bases from J, the junction kept 4 bases outside the gene matches. The CDR3 is 14 amino acids. The germline gives CDR1 ENHRY, CDR2 SYGVKD.

CDR3 region: CASSQVGSGDTDTQYF. The DNA for the CDR3 is TGTGCCAGCAGCCAAGTTGGTAGCGGGGACACAGATACGCAGTATTTT. The J gene is TRBJ2-3, the V gene TRBV4-2, with TRBD2 matching 8 bases. Germline CDR1 and CDR2: LGHNA and YNFKEQ. The CDR3 consists of 16 residues. V dropped 1 base and J dropped 2; count of bases not matched to a gene: 5.

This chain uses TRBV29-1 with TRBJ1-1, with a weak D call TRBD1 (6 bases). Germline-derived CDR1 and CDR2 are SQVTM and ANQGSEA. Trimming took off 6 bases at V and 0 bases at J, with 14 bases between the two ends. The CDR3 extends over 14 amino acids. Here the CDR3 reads CSVRRGDMNTEAFF. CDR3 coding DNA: TGCAGCGTAAGACGGGGGGACATGAACACTGAAGCTTTCTTT.

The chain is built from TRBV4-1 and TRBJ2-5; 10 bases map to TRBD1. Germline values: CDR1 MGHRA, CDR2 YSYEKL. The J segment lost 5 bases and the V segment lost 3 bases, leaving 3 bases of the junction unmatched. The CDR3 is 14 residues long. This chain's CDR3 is CASSHDRGRETQYF. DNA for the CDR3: TGCGCCAGCAGCCATGACAGGGGGCGGGAGACCCAGTACTTC.

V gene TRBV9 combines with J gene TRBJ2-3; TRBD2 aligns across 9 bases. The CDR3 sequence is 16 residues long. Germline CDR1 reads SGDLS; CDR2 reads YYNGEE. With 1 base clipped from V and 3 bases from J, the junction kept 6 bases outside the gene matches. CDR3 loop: CASSVSSGALTDTQYF. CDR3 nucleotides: TGTGCCAGCAGCGTATCTAGCGGGGCATTGACAGATACGCAGTATTTT. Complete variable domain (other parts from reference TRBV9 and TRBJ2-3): DSGVTQTPKHLITATGQRVTLRCSPRSGDLSVYWYQQSLDQGLQFLIQYYNGEERAKGNILERFSAQQFPDLHSELNLSSLELGDSALYFCASSVSSGALTDTQYFGPGTRLTVL.

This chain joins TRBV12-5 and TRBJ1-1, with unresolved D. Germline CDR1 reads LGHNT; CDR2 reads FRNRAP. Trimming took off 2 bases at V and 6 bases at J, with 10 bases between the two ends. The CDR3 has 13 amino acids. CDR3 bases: TGTGCTAGTGGTTTGTACGGGTCCCCTGAAGCTTTCTTT. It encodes CASGLYGSPEAFF.

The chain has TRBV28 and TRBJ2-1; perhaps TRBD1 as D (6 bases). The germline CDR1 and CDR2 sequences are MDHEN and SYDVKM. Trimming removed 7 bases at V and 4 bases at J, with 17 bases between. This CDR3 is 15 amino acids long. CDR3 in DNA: TGTGCCAGCAAAAAATCGGACAGCCTGTACAATGAGCAGTTCTTC. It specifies CASKKSDSLYNEQFF.

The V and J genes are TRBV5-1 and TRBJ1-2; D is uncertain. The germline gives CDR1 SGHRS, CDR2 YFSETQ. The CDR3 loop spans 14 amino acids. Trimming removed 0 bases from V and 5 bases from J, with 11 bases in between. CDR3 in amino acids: CASSLEPDKYGYTF. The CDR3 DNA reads TGCGCCAGCAGCTTGGAACCTGACAAATATGGCTACACCTTC.

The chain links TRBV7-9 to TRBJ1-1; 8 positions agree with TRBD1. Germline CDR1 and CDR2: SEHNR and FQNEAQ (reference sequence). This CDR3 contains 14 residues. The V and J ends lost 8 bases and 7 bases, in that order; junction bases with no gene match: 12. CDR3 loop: CASGLTGASGEAFF. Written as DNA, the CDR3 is TGTGCCAGCGGATTGACAGGGGCCAGCGGTGAAGCTTTCTTT.

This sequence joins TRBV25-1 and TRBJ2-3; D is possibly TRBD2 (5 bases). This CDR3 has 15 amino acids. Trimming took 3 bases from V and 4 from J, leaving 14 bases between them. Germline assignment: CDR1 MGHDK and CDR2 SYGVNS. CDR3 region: CASSDSPARADTQYF. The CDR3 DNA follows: TGTGCCAGCAGTGACTCCCCGGCGAGGGCAGATACGCAGTATTTT.

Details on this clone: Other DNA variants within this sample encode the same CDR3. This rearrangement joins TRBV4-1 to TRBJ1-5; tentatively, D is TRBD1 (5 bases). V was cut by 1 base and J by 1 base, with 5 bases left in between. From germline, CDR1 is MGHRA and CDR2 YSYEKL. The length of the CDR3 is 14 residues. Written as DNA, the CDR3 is TGCGCCAGCAGCCAAGGGGGCAGCAATCAGCCCCAGCATTTT. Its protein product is CASSQGGSNQPQHF.

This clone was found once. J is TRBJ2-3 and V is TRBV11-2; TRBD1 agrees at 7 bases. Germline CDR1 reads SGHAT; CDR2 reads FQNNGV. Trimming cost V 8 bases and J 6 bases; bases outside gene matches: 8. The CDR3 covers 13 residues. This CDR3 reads CASGSRGGDTQYF. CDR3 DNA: TGTGCCAGCGGATCTCGAGGGGGCGATACGCAGTATTTT.

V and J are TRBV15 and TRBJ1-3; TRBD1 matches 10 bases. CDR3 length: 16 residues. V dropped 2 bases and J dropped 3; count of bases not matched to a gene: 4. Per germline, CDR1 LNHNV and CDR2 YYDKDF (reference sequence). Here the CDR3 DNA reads TGTGCCACCAGCAGACCCGGGACAGGGGTTGGAAACACCATATATTTT. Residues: CATSRPGTGVGNTIYF.

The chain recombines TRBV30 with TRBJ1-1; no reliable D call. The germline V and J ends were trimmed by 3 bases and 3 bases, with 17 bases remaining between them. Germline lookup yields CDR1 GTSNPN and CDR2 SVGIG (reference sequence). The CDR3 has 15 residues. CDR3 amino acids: CAWSPGGWVHTEAFF. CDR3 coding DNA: TGTGCCTGGAGCCCGGGTGGGTGGGTGCACACTGAAGCTTTCTTT.